This TCR beta chain is drawn from a study of a mutant IDH1 vaccine in newly diagnosed glioma. About the study: Commencement of vaccination occurred 4-6 weeks following radiotherapy alone, or concurrently with temozolomide cycles. Sex among treated patients split about 60% male, about 40% female; mean age was approximately 38 years.

Assay used: immunoSEQ multiplex PCR; TCRdb lists only in-frame clones, some missing. The sample includes 30,000 to 40,000 clones, 84% seen only once; the top ten take about 2.2%. Time point here: week 11, during vaccination. A 20-mer mutant IDH1 peptide at 300 ug was injected subcutaneously with topical imiquimod. Concerning this clone: Its antigen is currently unknown.

The CDR3 runs 16 residues. V lost 0 bases, J lost 1 base, and 13 bases lay in between. From germline, CDR1 is MNHEY and CDR2 SVGAGI. The starting material was PBMCs, obtained from a glioma patient whose treatment included an IDH1 peptide vaccine. The genes are TRBV6-5 and TRBJ2-7, with D possibly matching TRBD2 (7 bases). The TCR was taken from a man aged 35-49 years with glioma. CDR3 in DNA: TGTGCCAGCAGTTACTCGCGGGGGCGAGGTTCCTACGAGCAGTACTTC. This encodes CASSYSRGRGSYEQYF.